A single sample is the source of the 20 T cell receptor beta chains below, sequenced in a study of blood T cell repertoires in COVID-19. Profiling relied on immunoSEQ multiplex PCR, and the TCRdb table lists in-frame clones only, not all of them. Of around 380,000 clones listed, 81% are singletons. Sequencing was performed on peripheral blood. These TCRs come from a human donor with acute or convalescent COVID-19. The donor label of this sample is uncertain.

This clone was seen a handful of times. The V call is TRBV18, the J call TRBJ2-7; D uncertain. V lost 3 bases to trimming and J lost 2 bases, with 11 bases between them. Germline V gene sequence: CDR1 KGHSH, CDR2 LQKENI. The CDR3 consists of 14 residues. CDR3 coding DNA: TGTGCCAGCTCACCCGGGTCCCAAACCTACGAGCAGTACTTC. This gives the protein CASSPGSQTYEQYF.

The chain has TRBV28 and TRBJ2-7, with TRBD2 as a possible D gene (5 bases). The CDR3 has 15 residues. Deletions cut 1 base from V and 5 bases from J, with 15 bases between. Germline V gives CDR1 MDHEN, CDR2 SYDVKM. This CDR3 is CASSLLTREIHEQYF. The CDR3 DNA reads TGTGCCAGCAGTTTATTAACTAGAGAGATCCACGAGCAGTACTTC. Supplemented by reference TRBV28 and TRBJ2-7, the full variable domain reads DVKVTQSSRYLVKRTGEKVFLECVQDMDHENMFWYRQDPGLGLRLIYFSYDVKMKEKGDIPEGYSVSREKKERFSLILESASTNQTSMYLCASSLLTREIHEQYFGPGTRLTVT.

V usage is TRBV28 and J usage is TRBJ2-1; 9 bases fit TRBD1. Germline CDR1 is MDHEN and CDR2 is SYDVKM. J gave up 2 bases and V 2 bases, and 4 bases lay outside the gene matches. This CDR3 is 16 amino acids long. CDR3 coding DNA: TGTGCCAGCAGTTTAAGGGGGACAGGGACCTACAATGAGCAGTTCTTC. This sequence encodes CASSLRGTGTYNEQFF.

The rearrangement uses TRBV28 and TRBJ2-2; D gene ambiguous. Germline V gives CDR1 MDHEN, CDR2 SYDVKM. Trimming stripped 3 bases from V and 6 bases from J, with 8 bases between. The CDR3 has 13 residues. The CDR3 here is CASSFEVPGELFF. The CDR3 coding sequence is TGTGCCAGCAGTTTCGAGGTCCCCGGGGAGCTGTTTTTT.

This clone was seen once. This chain connects TRBV6-6 to TRBJ2-1; 10 nucleotides match TRBD2. V gave up 5 bases and J gave up 3 bases; unmatched junction bases: 7. The CDR3 covers 16 residues. Per germline, CDR1 MNHNY and CDR2 SVGAGI (reference sequence). The CDR3 loop is CASSLAGELNYNEQFF. As DNA, the CDR3 is TGTGCCAGCAGTCTAGCGGGGGAGCTAAACTACAATGAGCAGTTCTTC.

This sequence joins TRBV5-6 and TRBJ2-1, with D perhaps matching TRBD2 (5 bases). The V gene lost 2 bases and the J gene lost 0 bases, with 9 bases spanning the gap. CDR3 length: 15 residues. Germline CDR1 reads SGHDT; CDR2 reads YYEEEE. The CDR3 sequence: CASSFRGYSYNEQFF. DNA for the CDR3: TGTGCCAGCAGCTTTCGGGGTTACTCCTACAATGAGCAGTTCTTC.

V and J are TRBV15 and TRBJ1-5, with TRBD1 matching 7 bases. Germline trimming cut 0 bases from V and 0 bases from J; bases unmatched to any gene: 5. The CDR3 covers 17 residues. CDR1 and CDR2 (germline): LNHNV, YYDKDF (reference sequence). The CDR3 DNA reads TGTGCCACCAGCAGAGAGAAGTCAGGGGGTAGCAATCAGCCCCAGCATTTT. Translating gives CATSREKSGGSNQPQHF.

This clone was recorded only once. The chain employs TRBV9 and TRBJ1-1, with a weak D call TRBD1 (6 bases). Germline CDR1 SGDLS, CDR2 YYNGEE. The CDR3 runs 16 residues. V lost 0 bases and J lost 1, with 13 bases in between. CDR3 sequence: CASSVGGGGPNTEAFF. CDR3 DNA: TGTGCCAGCAGCGTAGGGGGAGGGGGTCCGAACACTGAAGCTTTCTTT.

V gene TRBV15 combines with J gene TRBJ1-4; 8 nucleotides match TRBD1. Germline V lookup: CDR1 LNHNV, CDR2 YYDKDF (reference sequence). The CDR3 loop spans 17 amino acids. Unmatched junction bases numbered 6, after V lost 0 bases and J lost 3 bases. Here the CDR3 DNA reads TGTGCCACCAGCAGAGAGGTTAAGACAGGGGCTAATGAAAAACTGTTTTTT. Amino acid sequence: CATSREVKTGANEKLFF.

Here the CDR3 reads CASSPRADRRFYNEQFF. CDR3 DNA: TGTGCCAGCAGCCCCAGGGCAGACCGACGGTTCTACAATGAGCAGTTCTTC. The chain carries TRBV14 and TRBJ2-1; D perhaps matches TRBD1 (5 bases). The CDR3 is 17 residues long. Germline-derived CDR1 and CDR2 are SGHDN and FVKESK. V dropped 4 bases and J dropped 3 bases, with 19 bases sitting between them.

The chain employs TRBV25-1 and TRBJ2-7; the D gene is possibly TRBD2 (6 bases). Germline CDR1 reads MGHDK; CDR2 reads SYGVNS. There are 12 residues in the CDR3. V shed 5 bases and J shed 6 bases, with 11 bases lying between them. As DNA, the CDR3 is TGTGCCAGCAGTCGATGGGACTCCGAGCAGTACTTC. It yields the protein CASSRWDSEQYF.

Turning to this clone: The junction shows a germline mismatch at one end, possibly a read error. As DNA, the CDR3 is TGTGCCAGCAGTAAAGCCCCCCTAGCGGGAGTCACAGATACGCAGTATTTT. This gives the protein CASSKAPLAGVTDTQYF. The V and J genes are TRBV2 and TRBJ2-3, with TRBD2 identical over 10 bases. CDR3 length: 17 amino acids. Germline CDR1 is SNHLY and CDR2 is FYNNEI.

The rearrangement uses TRBV19 and TRBJ2-5; weak D call: TRBD2 (5 bases). Germline loops: CDR1 LNHDA, CDR2 SQIVND (reference sequence). V lost 2 bases and J lost 5, with 9 bases in between. CDR3 length: 13 amino acids. CDR3 coding DNA: TGTGCCAGTAGTATATCCGGCGGGGAGACCCAGTACTTC. It is translated as CASSISGGETQYF.

V is TRBV5-1 and J is TRBJ2-1, with 7 nucleotides matching TRBD2. This CDR3 has 17 amino acids. Germline V gives CDR1 SGHRS, CDR2 YFSETQ. The J segment lost 4 bases and the V segment lost 0 bases, leaving 10 bases of the junction unmatched. Written as DNA, the CDR3 is TGCGCCAGCAGCTTGGGGATCAGCGGGGCCCAATACAATGAGCAGTTCTTC. This codes for CASSLGISGAQYNEQFF.

This chain links TRBV9 with TRBJ2-2, with a possible D match to TRBD2 (5 bases). CDR3 length: 16 residues. Germline CDR1 SGDLS, CDR2 YYNGEE. The germline V and J ends were trimmed by 0 bases and 4 bases, with 13 bases remaining between them. The CDR3 reads CASSVATRASTGELFF. The CDR3 DNA reads as TGTGCCAGCAGCGTAGCCACGCGGGCTAGCACCGGGGAGCTGTTTTTT.

J is TRBJ1-3 and V is TRBV18; 7 nucleotides match TRBD1. V was pared by 2 bases and J by 2 bases, with 6 bases of the junction left unmatched. Germline values: CDR1 KGHSH, CDR2 LQKENI. CDR3 length equals 16 residues. The CDR3 nucleotides read TGTGCCAGCTCACCAAGTGCAGGGGGAGCTGGAAACACCATATATTTT. It yields the protein CASSPSAGGAGNTIYF.

The V gene is TRBV29-1, the J gene TRBJ1-1; possible D gene TRBD1, 5 bases. Deletions cut 5 bases from V and 1 base from J, with 11 bases between. Germline V lookup: CDR1 SQVTM, CDR2 ANQGSEA. The CDR3 is 13 residues long. CDR3 coding DNA: TGCAGCGTTAGGGGCCATTCGAACACTGAAGCTTTCTTT. Translated: CSVRGHSNTEAFF.

CDR3 coding DNA: TGTGCCAGCAGTGTTTCCAGGACTAGCGGGAGTTGGGCAGATACGCAGTATTTT. Protein: CASSVSRTSGSWADTQYF. The chain has TRBV6-1 and TRBJ2-3, with 13 bases identical to TRBD2. Germline-derived CDR1 and CDR2 are MNHNS and SASEGT. This CDR3 spans 18 amino acids. V dropped 4 bases and J dropped 4; count of bases not matched to a gene: 11.

This chain links TRBV14 with TRBJ1-1; D not certain. The CDR3 has 13 amino acids. CDR1 and CDR2 (germline): SGHDN, FVKESK. Deletions cut 5 bases from V and 1 base from J, with 8 bases between. The CDR3 nucleotides are TGTGCCAGCAGCGTTCTCCGGAACACTGAAGCTTTCTTT. This translates into CASSVLRNTEAFF. The complete variable domain, with remaining parts taken from reference TRBV14 and TRBJ1-1, reads EAGVTQFPSHSVIEKGQTVTLRCDPISGHDNLYWYRRVMGKEIKFLLHFVKESKQDESGMPNNRFLAERTGGTYSTLKVQPAELEDSGVYFCASSVLRNTEAFFGQGTRLTVV.

The chain is built from TRBV6-5 and TRBJ1-4; TRBD1 might be the D (6 bases). The CDR3 covers 14 residues. Germline-derived CDR1 and CDR2 are MNHEY and SVGAGI. With 8 bases removed from V and 8 bases from J, the gap between germline ends came to 18 bases. For the CDR3, the DNA is TGTGCCAGCCGAGGGGGAGGGGCCCAAGAAAAACTGTTTTTT. Residues: CASRGGGAQEKLFF.